The source of this T cell receptor (beta chain) is a study of T cell changes during pregnancy in multiple sclerosis. Germline V gene lookup returns CDR1 MDHEN and CDR2 SYDVKM. The germline V and J ends were trimmed by 3 bases and 6 bases, with 15 bases remaining between them. The CDR3 spans 14 residues. Sequenced by immunoSEQ multiplex PCR; TCRdb stores in-frame clones only, minus some. The sample lists more than 55,000 clones, approximately 91% occurring once. This TCR came from a female donor with multiple sclerosis, enrolled in a pregnancy study. The gene calls are TRBV28 and TRBJ2-7; maybe TRBD1 (6 bases). The sequencing used peripheral blood, collected in the second trimester of pregnancy. The CDR3 protein is CASSLVGGPGEQYF. CDR3 bases: TGTGCCAGCAGTTTGGTAGGGGGACCTGGCGAGCAGTACTTC.